The rows below give T cell receptor beta chains drawn from one sample of a study of shared clonotypes between healthy human individuals. Here immunoSEQ multiplex PCR was the method, and the copy in TCRdb shows in-frame clones only, minus some. The profile shows some 660,000 clones, roughly 72% of them singletons. Sequencing was done on a sample of memory CD4+ T cells sorted from blood. The receptors come from a woman under 40 in good health. Both conserved end residues are part of each CDR3. A D gene is named only where the DNA matches it firmly. Rows may omit the clone size; those that give it use once, few, many or a size class.

size	J	D	V	CDR3	DNA
once	TRBJ1-1	.	TRBV5-1	CASSLGTVKTEAFF	TGCGCCAGCAGCTTGGGTACGGTCAAGACTGAAGCTTTCTTT
.	TRBJ2-7	TRBD2	TRBV5-1	CASSFAGGPDEQYF	TGCGCCAGCAGCTTTGCGGGAGGGCCGGACGAGCAGTACTTC
.	TRBJ2-1	.	TRBV11-1	CASSLTRNEQFF	TGTGCCAGCAGCCTTACTCGAAATGAGCAGTTCTTC
.	TRBJ1-1	.	TRBV28	CASSTEAGASAEAFF	TGTGCCAGCAGTACGGAAGCTGGGGCCAGCGCTGAAGCTTTCTTT
.	TRBJ1-5	TRBD1	TRBV28	CASSLNRGLTISNQPQHF	TGTGCCAGCAGTCTGAACAGGGGGCTAACGATTAGCAATCAGCCCCAGCATTTT
many	TRBJ1-1	.	TRBV28	CASRQAIGPNTEAFF	TGTGCCAGCAGACAGGCCATAGGGCCAAACACTGAAGCTTTCTTT
.	TRBJ2-2	.	TRBV27	CASSFANRRRTGELFF	TGTGCCAGCAGTTTTGCGAACAGGCGAAGGACCGGGGAGCTGTTTTTT
.	TRBJ2-1	.	TRBV18	CASSPTGYEQFF	TGTGCCAGCTCACCAACAGGGTATGAGCAGTTCTTC
few	TRBJ2-1	.	TRBV19	CASSKFGSAYNEQFF	TGTGCCAGTAGTAAGTTTGGTTCAGCTTACAATGAGCAGTTCTTC
.	TRBJ2-7	.	TRBV5-6	CASSPNTGLSYEQYF	TGTGCCAGCAGCCCAAACACGGGACTCTCCTACGAGCAGTACTTC
.	TRBJ2-7	.	TRBV19	CASRRDTRPQYEQYF	TGTGCCAGTAGGCGGGACACCAGACCCCAGTACGAGCAGTACTTC
.	TRBJ1-4	TRBD1	TRBV28	CASSRGTDEKLFF	TGTGCCAGCAGTCGGGGGACAGACGAAAAACTGTTTTTT
.	TRBJ2-3	TRBD2	TRBV29-1	CSVDQAGVADTQYF	TGCAGCGTTGACCAAGCGGGAGTGGCAGATACGCAGTATTTT
.	TRBJ2-1	.	TRBV4-1	CASSPSISYNEQFF	TGCGCCAGCAGTCCCTCGATCTCCTACAATGAGCAGTTCTTC
.	TRBJ2-4	TRBD1	TRBV9	CASSRDSQNIQYF	TGTGCCAGCAGCCGGGACAGTCAAAACATTCAGTACTTC
.	TRBJ2-5	.	TRBV6-1	CASSSLGASRETQYF	TGTGCCAGCAGTTCCCTCGGGGCTAGCCGGGAGACCCAGTACTTC
.	TRBJ2-1	TRBD2	TRBV19	CASSAGASGSYNEQFF	TGTGCCAGTAGTGCCGGAGCTAGCGGGAGTTACAATGAGCAGTTCTTC
few	TRBJ1-4	.	TRBV4-2	CASSQEGNRAEKLFF	TGTGCCAGCAGCCAAGAAGGAAACAGGGCTGAAAAACTGTTTTTT
.	TRBJ2-3	.	TRBV9	CASSVENRADTQYF	TGTGCCAGCAGCGTAGAGAATCGGGCAGATACGCAGTATTTT
.	TRBJ2-3	TRBD2	TRBV28	CASSDSRGLAGDTQYF	TGTGCCAGCAGTGACTCTAGGGGACTAGCGGGAGATACGCAGTATTTT
.	TRBJ1-5	TRBD1	TRBV6-6	CASSQGDSHNQPQHF	TGTGCCAGCAGTCAGGGGGACAGCCACAATCAGCCCCAGCATTTT
once	TRBJ2-7	.	TRBV28	CASSSAGTNLPEQYF	TGTGCCAGCAGTTCAGCAGGGACGAACCTACCCGAGCAGTACTTC
.	TRBJ2-7	.	TRBV27	CASSFTPAPTYEQYF	TGTGCCAGCAGTTTCACCCCCGCTCCGACATACGAGCAGTACTTC
few	TRBJ1-2	.	TRBV2	CASSERGGNYGYTF	TGTGCCAGCAGTGAGAGGGGCGGGAACTATGGCTACACCTTC
.	TRBJ1-2	TRBD1	TRBV19	CASSTTGDYGYTF	TGTGCCAGTAGTACGACAGGGGACTATGGCTACACCTTC
.	TRBJ2-6	.	TRBV5-1	CASSSGSSGANVLTF	TGCGCCAGCAGTTCAGGGAGCTCTGGGGCCAACGTCCTGACTTTC
.	TRBJ2-7	.	TRBV7-3	CASSSRVRPYEQYF	TGTGCCAGCAGCTCCCGGGTGCGACCCTACGAGCAGTACTTC